These 26 T cell receptor beta chains came from one sample sequenced in a study of cytomegalovirus exposure and HLA in healthy donors. The method was immunoSEQ multiplex PCR; TCRdb's version includes in-frame clones alone and lacks a portion of them. Of roughly 70,000 clones listed, 96% are singletons. Specimen: PBMCs. These receptors all come from a woman aged 18 to 35 in good health and CMV-seropositive.

This chain uses TRBV11-3 with TRBJ1-1; the D is unclear. Germline CDR1 is SGHNT and CDR2 is YENEEA. This CDR3 has 14 residues. The V and J ends lost 3 bases and 3 bases respectively, with 11 bases between them. CDR3 residues: CASSLREVDTEAFF. CDR3 DNA sequence: TGTGCCAGCAGCTTGCGGGAGGTAGACACTGAAGCTTTCTTT.

The chain carries TRBV19 and TRBJ1-1; 7 positions agree with TRBD1. CDR3 length: 16 amino acids. The germline V gene encodes CDR1 LNHDA and CDR2 SQIVND (reference sequence). Trimming cost V 5 bases and J 4 bases; bases outside gene matches: 13. The CDR3 loop reads CASSEAPYRGGTEAFF. CDR3 coding DNA: TGTGCCAGTAGTGAAGCTCCATACAGGGGAGGCACTGAAGCTTTCTTT.

The chain employs TRBV30 and TRBJ2-1; D unclear. CDR1 is GTSNPN, CDR2 SVGIG, per germline (reference sequence). V was shortened by 2 bases and J by 3 bases, with 5 bases between the two germline ends. CDR3 length equals 12 residues. The CDR3: CAWSSNYNEQFF. CDR3 nucleotide sequence: TGTGCCTGGAGTTCCAACTACAATGAGCAGTTCTTC.

J is TRBJ2-7 and V is TRBV11-3, with 8 nucleotides matching TRBD1. With V trimmed by 5 bases and J by 1 base, 7 bases remained unmatched. The CDR3 loop spans 15 amino acids. Germline CDR1 and CDR2: SGHNT and YENEEA. CDR3 amino acids: CASSQRDRKSYEQYF. CDR3 nucleotide sequence: TGTGCCAGCAGCCAACGGGACAGGAAATCCTACGAGCAGTACTTC.

The chain couples TRBV5-1 to TRBJ2-5, with 7 bases matching TRBD1. V trimming: 4 bases; J trimming: 1 base; junction bases outside the gene matches: 7. Germline V gives CDR1 SGHRS, CDR2 YFSETQ. The CDR3 extends over 15 amino acids. The CDR3 nucleotides are TGCGCCAGCAGCCGACAGGGAGAGGGCCAAGAGACCCAGTACTTC. Its protein is CASSRQGEGQETQYF.

The genes are TRBV7-9 and TRBJ2-3; tentative D call: TRBD1 (6 bases). V lost 1 base and J 5 bases, leaving 10 bases between the germline ends. CDR1 SEHNR and CDR2 FQNEAQ come from the germline V gene (reference sequence). The CDR3 is 14 residues long. CDR3 DNA sequence: TGTGCCAGCAGCTTAGGAACAGGGAAAGATACGCAGTATTTT. This translates into CASSLGTGKDTQYF. The full variable domain, in which reference TRBV7-9 and TRBJ2-3 provide the parts outside the CDR3, is DTGVSQNPRHKITKRGQNVTFRCDPISEHNRLYWYRQTLGQGPEFLTYFQNEAQLEKSRLLSDRFSAERPKGSFSTLEIQRTEQGDSAMYLCASSLGTGKDTQYFGPGTRLTVL.

V gene TRBV15 combines with J gene TRBJ2-7; a possible D gene is TRBD2 (6 bases). There are 15 residues in the CDR3. The V end was cut by 4 bases, the J end by 2 bases, with 15 bases between. Germline V gene lookup returns CDR1 LNHNV and CDR2 YYDKDF (reference sequence). CDR3 sequence reads: CATSMASGSTYEQYF. CDR3 coding DNA: TGTGCCACCAGCATGGCCAGCGGGTCTACCTACGAGCAGTACTTC.

J is TRBJ1-1 and V is TRBV7-2; D is uncertain. V gave up 1 base and J gave up 0 bases, with 9 bases separating them. Germline CDR1 SGHTA, CDR2 FQGNSA. CDR3 length equals 15 residues. CDR3 amino acids: CASSLDSAMNTEAFF. The CDR3 DNA follows: TGTGCCAGCAGCTTAGACAGTGCTATGAACACTGAAGCTTTCTTT.

The V and J genes are TRBV6-1 and TRBJ2-1, with D possibly being TRBD2 (5 bases). The germline V and J ends were trimmed by 5 bases and 5 bases, with 10 bases remaining between them. The CDR3 has 13 residues. The germline V gene encodes CDR1 MNHNS and CDR2 SASEGT. The CDR3 bases are TGTGCCAGCAGTTTCGGAGGCGACAATGAGCAGTTCTTC. This encodes CASSFGGDNEQFF.

J is TRBJ2-1 and V is TRBV2, with 11 bases fitting TRBD2. Germline V gene data show CDR1 as SNHLY and CDR2 as FYNNEI. V dropped 6 bases and J dropped 2; count of bases not matched to a gene: 6. This CDR3 is built from 16 residues. The CDR3, as DNA: TGTGCCAGCAGAAGTATAGCGGGAGGGACCTACAATGAGCAGTTCTTC. Its protein product is CASRSIAGGTYNEQFF.

The V call is TRBV18, the J call TRBJ1-2; no clear D gene. From germline, CDR1 is KGHSH and CDR2 LQKENI. With 2 bases removed from V and 6 bases from J, the gap between germline ends came to 10 bases. The CDR3 is 13 residues long. Written as DNA, the CDR3 is TGTGCCAGCTCACCAATCGACAATAATGGCTACACCTTC. It is translated as CASSPIDNNGYTF.

V and J are TRBV18 and TRBJ1-5, with D perhaps TRBD1 (6 bases). Germline values: CDR1 KGHSH, CDR2 LQKENI. This CDR3 is built from 17 residues. The ends were cut back, 1 base at V and 4 bases at J, with 17 bases in the middle. CDR3 in amino acids: CASSPLQQPGANQPQHF. In nucleotides, the CDR3 is TGTGCCAGCTCACCACTCCAACAGCCAGGGGCAAATCAGCCCCAGCATTTT.

This rearrangement joins TRBV15 to TRBJ2-3; TRBD2 matches at 9 bases. Germline-derived CDR1 and CDR2 are LNHNV and YYDKDF (reference sequence). J was trimmed by 3 bases and V by 0 bases; bases with no gene match: 16. This CDR3 spans 20 amino acids. CDR3 in amino acids: CATSRDVSREGLKRTDTQYF. The CDR3 region has the DNA TGTGCCACCAGCAGAGATGTGTCGCGGGAGGGCCTTAAGAGGACAGATACGCAGTATTTT.

This sequence joins TRBV7-2 and TRBJ2-7; D ambiguous. The CDR3 sequence is 13 residues long. Trimming took off 2 bases at V and 3 bases at J, with 8 bases between the two ends. Germline values: CDR1 SGHTA, CDR2 FQGNSA. The chain's CDR3 is CASSLWAFYEQYF. Here the CDR3 DNA reads TGTGCCAGCAGCTTATGGGCGTTCTACGAGCAGTACTTC. Full variable domain (remainder filled in from reference TRBV7-2 and TRBJ2-7): GAGVSQSPSNKVTEKGKDVELRCDPISGHTALYWYRQSLGQGLEFLIYFQGNSAPDKSGLPSDRFSAERTGGSVSTLTIQRTQQEDSAVYLCASSLWAFYEQYFGPGTRLTVT.

This chain joins TRBV23-1 and TRBJ2-3, with 7 bases aligning to TRBD1. TRBV23-1 is treated as an ORF (open reading frame) with a function not yet certain. The length of the CDR3 is 16 residues. With 4 bases clipped from V and 2 bases from J, the junction kept 9 bases outside the gene matches. The CDR3 protein is CASSLDRVGATDTQYF. For the CDR3, the DNA is TGCGCCAGCAGTCTAGACAGGGTAGGGGCCACAGATACGCAGTATTTT.

The rearrangement uses TRBV7-6 and TRBJ2-5, with TRBD2 matching 7 bases. Germline CDR1 is SGHVS and CDR2 is FNYEAQ. There are 15 residues in the CDR3. The J segment lost 7 bases and the V segment lost 5 bases, leaving 13 bases of the junction unmatched. The CDR3 coding sequence is TGTGCCAGCAGCACAAGGAGTGGGAGGGCGGGGACCCAGTACTTC. Residues: CASSTRSGRAGTQYF.

This chain joins TRBV27 and TRBJ2-7; 9 nucleotides agree with TRBD2. Germline-derived CDR1 and CDR2 are MNHEY and SMNVEV (reference sequence). The ends lost 2 bases at V and 2 bases at J; junction bases unmatched: 4. The CDR3 extends over 15 amino acids. The CDR3 reads CASSLRAGGPYEQYF. DNA for the CDR3: TGTGCCAGCAGTTTAAGGGCGGGAGGGCCCTACGAGCAGTACTTC.

This chain links TRBV27 with TRBJ2-1; 7 nucleotides line up with TRBD1. CDR1 and CDR2 from the germline V gene are MNHEY and SMNVEV (reference sequence). This CDR3 region has 11 residues. J was trimmed by 12 bases and V by 5 bases; bases with no gene match: 4. The CDR3 reads CASSRRDRQFF. CDR3 nucleotides: TGTGCCAGCAGTCGCCGGGACAGGCAGTTCTTC.

Notes on this clone: A junction end diverges from the germline sequence, so it may reflect a read error. CDR3 bases: TGTGCTAGCAGCTCTGGGAACAACCGGGACAGCAGCACAGATACGCAGTATTTT. Protein: CASSSGNNRDSSTDTQYF. The gene calls are TRBV7-7 and TRBJ2-3, with 7 bases aligning to TRBD1. Looked up from germline, CDR1 is SSHAT and CDR2 is FNYEAQ (reference sequence). The CDR3 has 18 amino acids.

This chain connects TRBV19 to TRBJ2-7; a weak D match, TRBD1 (7 bases). CDR3 length: 12 amino acids. Germline V gene lookup returns CDR1 LNHDA and CDR2 SQIVND (reference sequence). V lost 10 bases, J lost 5 bases, and 15 bases lay in between. The CDR3 sequence: CATETGRNEQYF. The CDR3 nucleotides read TGTGCCACCGAGACAGGGAGGAACGAGCAGTACTTC.

J is TRBJ2-2 and V is TRBV6-5; TRBD1 might be the D (6 bases). Germline V CDR1 and CDR2: MNHEY, SVGAGI. With 6 bases removed from V and 1 base from J, the gap between germline ends came to 9 bases. This CDR3 spans 14 amino acids. CDR3 loop: CASRLTGNTGELFF. The CDR3 nucleotides read TGTGCCAGCAGACTGACAGGGAACACCGGGGAGCTGTTTTTT.

To note about this clone: An end of the junction does not agree with germline; a read error may underlie this. In DNA form, the CDR3 reads TGTGCTAGCAGCACTTCCCGTGTGGATACGCAGTATTTT. Its translation is CASSTSRVDTQYF. V usage is TRBV7-7 and J usage is TRBJ2-3; D call uncertain. The CDR3 consists of 13 residues. Germline CDR1 and CDR2: SSHAT and FNYEAQ (reference sequence).

The chain is built from TRBV5-1 and TRBJ2-6; D ambiguous. The germline V and J ends were trimmed by 0 bases and 0 bases, with 4 bases remaining between them. The CDR3 extends over 15 amino acids. The germline gives CDR1 SGHRS, CDR2 YFSETQ. CDR3 loop: CASSLDSSGANVLTF. As DNA, the CDR3 is TGCGCCAGCAGCTTGGACAGCTCTGGGGCCAACGTCCTGACTTTC.

This clone was observed once. The chain employs TRBV6-6 and TRBJ2-3, with 10 positions matching TRBD2. The germline V gene has CDR1 MNHNY and CDR2 SVGAGI (reference sequence). The length of the CDR3 is 16 residues. Trimming at V came to 5 bases and at J to 3 bases, leaving 8 bases not matched to a gene. CDR3 nucleotides: TGTGCCAGCAGTCTCCCGCTAGCGGGAGAAACAGATACGCAGTATTTT. Its protein is CASSLPLAGETDTQYF.

The rearrangement uses TRBV28 and TRBJ2-7; TRBD1 agrees at 8 bases. The V gene's germline CDR1 is MDHEN and CDR2 SYDVKM. The CDR3 sequence is 13 residues long. V lost 6 bases to trimming and J lost 3 bases; unmatched junction nucleotides: 4. The CDR3 sequence is CASRGTGDYEQYF. CDR3 bases: TGTGCCAGCAGAGGGACAGGCGACTACGAGCAGTACTTC. The complete variable domain, with remaining parts taken from reference TRBV28 and TRBJ2-7, reads DVKVTQSSRYLVKRTGEKVFLECVQDMDHENMFWYRQDPGLGLRLIYFSYDVKMKEKGDIPEGYSVSREKKERFSLILESASTNQTSMYLCASRGTGDYEQYFGPGTRLTVT.

The V and J genes are TRBV12-5 and TRBJ1-5; D call uncertain. The CDR3 runs 15 residues. Between the trimmed V and J ends, which lost 2 bases and 0 bases, there was a span of 8 bases. Germline CDR1 reads LGHNT; CDR2 reads FRNRAP. Written as DNA, the CDR3 is TGTGCTAGTGGTTTGTTACTGAATAGCAATCAGCCCCAGCATTTT. Protein sequence: CASGLLLNSNQPQHF. Filled out from reference TRBV12-5 and TRBJ1-5, the complete variable domain reads DARVTQTPRHKVTEMGQEVTMRCQPILGHNTVFWYRQTMMQGLELLAYFRNRAPLDDSGMPKDRFSAEMPDATLATLKIQPSEPRDSAVYFCASGLLLNSNQPQHFGDGTRLSIL.